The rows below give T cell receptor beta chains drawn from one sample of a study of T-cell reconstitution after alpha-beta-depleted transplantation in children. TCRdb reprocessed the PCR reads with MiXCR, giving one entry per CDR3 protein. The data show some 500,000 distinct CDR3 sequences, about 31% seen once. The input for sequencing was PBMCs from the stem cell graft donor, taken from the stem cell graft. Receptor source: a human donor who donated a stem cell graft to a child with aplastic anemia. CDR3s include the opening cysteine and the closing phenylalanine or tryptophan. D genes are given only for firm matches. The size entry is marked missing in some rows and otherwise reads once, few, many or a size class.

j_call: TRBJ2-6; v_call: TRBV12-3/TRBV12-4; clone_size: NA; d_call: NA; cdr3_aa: CASSLSGVGANVLTF; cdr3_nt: TGTGCCAGCAGTTTATCAGGGGTCGGGGCCAACGTCCTGACTTTC
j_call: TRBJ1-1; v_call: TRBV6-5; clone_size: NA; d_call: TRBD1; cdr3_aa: CASKEGQGKNTEAFF; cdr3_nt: TGTGCCAGCAAAGAGGGACAGGGAAAAAACACTGAAGCTTTCTTT
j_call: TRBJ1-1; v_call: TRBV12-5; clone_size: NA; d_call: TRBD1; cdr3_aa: CASGLLRTGEIMNTEAFF; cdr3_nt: TGTGCTAGTGGTTTACTCCGCACAGGGGAAATAATGAACACTGAAGCTTTCTTT
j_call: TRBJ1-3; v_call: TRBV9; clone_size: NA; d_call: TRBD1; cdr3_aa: CASSAGTDTFSGNTIYF; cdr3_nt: TGTGCCAGCAGCGCCGGGACAGACACTTTTTCTGGAAACACCATATATTTT
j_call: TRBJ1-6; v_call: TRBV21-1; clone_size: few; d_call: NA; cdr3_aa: CASSRGGRQPPPLHF; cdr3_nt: TGTGCCAGCAGCAGAGGGGGCCGACAACCTCCACCCCTCCACTTT
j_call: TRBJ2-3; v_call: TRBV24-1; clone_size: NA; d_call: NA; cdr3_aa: CATSDPDRPLDTQYF; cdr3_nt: TGTGCCACCAGTGATCCCGACAGGCCCTTAGATACGCAGTATTTT
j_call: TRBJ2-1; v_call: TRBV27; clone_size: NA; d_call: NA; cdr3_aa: CASSFIFGGVNYNERFF; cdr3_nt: TGTGCCAGCAGTTTTATCTTTGGGGGAGTTAACTACAATGAGCGGTTCTTC
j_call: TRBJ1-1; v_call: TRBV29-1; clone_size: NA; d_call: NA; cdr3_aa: CSVASGTDTEAFF; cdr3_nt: TGCAGCGTTGCATCGGGGACTGACACTGAAGCTTTCTTT
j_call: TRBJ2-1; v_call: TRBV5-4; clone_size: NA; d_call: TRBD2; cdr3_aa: CASSGRGLVLGEQFF; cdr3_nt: TGTGCCAGCAGCGGGAGGGGACTAGTGCTGGGTGAGCAGTTCTTC
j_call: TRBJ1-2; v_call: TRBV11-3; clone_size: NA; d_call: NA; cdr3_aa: CASSPGGVDYGYTF; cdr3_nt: TGTGCCAGCAGCCCTGGGGGCGTGGACTATGGCTACACCTTC
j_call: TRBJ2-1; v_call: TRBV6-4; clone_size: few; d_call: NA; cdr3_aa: CASSPTTDYNEQFF; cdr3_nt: TGTGCCAGCAGCCCGACGACAGACTACAATGAGCAGTTCTTC
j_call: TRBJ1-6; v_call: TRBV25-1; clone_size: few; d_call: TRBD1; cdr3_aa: CASSGQGHSPLHF; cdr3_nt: TGTGCCAGCAGTGGACAGGGGCATTCACCCCTCCACTTT
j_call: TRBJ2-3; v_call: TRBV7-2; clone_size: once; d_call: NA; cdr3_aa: CASSLVGGVPDTQYF; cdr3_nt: TGTGCCAGCAGCTTAGTCGGGGGAGTCCCAGATACGCAGTATTTT
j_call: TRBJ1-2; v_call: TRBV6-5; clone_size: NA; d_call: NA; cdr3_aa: CASSYAASGYGYTF; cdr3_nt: TGTGCCAGCAGTTACGCTGCTTCGGGCTATGGCTACACCTTC
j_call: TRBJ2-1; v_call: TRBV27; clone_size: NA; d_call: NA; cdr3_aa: CASSVVGRVSYNEQFF; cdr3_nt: TGTGCCAGCAGTGTGGTGGGGCGGGTTAGTTACAATGAGCAGTTCTTC
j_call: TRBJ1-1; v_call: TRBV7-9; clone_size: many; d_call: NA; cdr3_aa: CASSLAPLNTEAFF; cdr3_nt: TGTGCCAGCAGCTTAGCGCCCCTGAACACTGAAGCTTTCTTT
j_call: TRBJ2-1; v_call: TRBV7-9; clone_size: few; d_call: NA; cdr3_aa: CASGLPDEQFF; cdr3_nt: TGTGCCAGCGGCCTCCCTGATGAGCAGTTCTTC
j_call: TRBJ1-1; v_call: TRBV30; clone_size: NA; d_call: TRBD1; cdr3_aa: CAWSENRGLNTEAFF; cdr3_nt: TGTGCCTGGAGTGAAAACAGGGGGCTGAACACTGAAGCTTTCTTT
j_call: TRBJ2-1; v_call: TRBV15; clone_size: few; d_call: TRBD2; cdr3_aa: CASRSGLAGNGSYNEQFF; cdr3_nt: TGTGCCTCCCGGTCGGGACTAGCGGGGAACGGCTCCTACAATGAGCAGTTCTTC
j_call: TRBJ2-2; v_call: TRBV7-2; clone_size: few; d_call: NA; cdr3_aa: CASSSPTRSNTGELFF; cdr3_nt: TGTGCCAGCAGCTCCCCCACCCGCAGTAACACCGGGGAGCTGTTTTTT
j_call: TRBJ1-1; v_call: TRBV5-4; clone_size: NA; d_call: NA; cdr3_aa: CASSSGGNLLYEAFF; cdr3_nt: TGTGCCAGCAGCTCGGGGGGAAACTTGCTTTATGAAGCTTTCTTT
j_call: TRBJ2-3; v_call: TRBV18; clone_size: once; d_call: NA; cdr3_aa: CASSPSPGGRAEYADTQYF; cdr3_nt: TGTGCCAGCTCACCATCGCCCGGGGGCAGGGCGGAATACGCAGATACGCAGTATTTT
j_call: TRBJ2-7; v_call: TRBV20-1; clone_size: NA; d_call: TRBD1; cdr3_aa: CSARLPGQGSYEQYF; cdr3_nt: TGCAGTGCTAGACTCCCGGGACAGGGGTCCTACGAGCAGTACTTC
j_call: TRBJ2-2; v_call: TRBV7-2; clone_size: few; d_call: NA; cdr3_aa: CASSPRQAAGELFF; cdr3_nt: TGTGCCAGCAGCCCTCGCCAGGCGGCCGGGGAGCTGTTTTTT
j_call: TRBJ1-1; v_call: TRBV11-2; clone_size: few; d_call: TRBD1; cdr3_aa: CASSLFGSGGVMNTEAFF; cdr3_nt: TGTGCCAGCAGCTTATTCGGGTCAGGGGGCGTCATGAACACTGAAGCTTTCTTT
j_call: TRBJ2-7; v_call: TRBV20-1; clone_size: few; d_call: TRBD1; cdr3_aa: CSASPTGSHEQYF; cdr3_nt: TGCAGTGCTTCCCCGACAGGGAGCCACGAGCAGTACTTC
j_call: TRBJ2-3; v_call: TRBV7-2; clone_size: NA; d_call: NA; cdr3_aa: CASSSGMASTDTQYF; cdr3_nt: TGTGCCAGCAGCTCCGGGATGGCCAGCACAGATACGCAGTATTTT
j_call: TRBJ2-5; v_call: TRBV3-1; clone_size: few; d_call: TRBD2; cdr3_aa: CASSQDRTREGGYEETQYF; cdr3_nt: TGTGCCAGCAGCCAAGATCGGACTCGCGAGGGAGGGTACGAAGAGACCCAGTACTTC
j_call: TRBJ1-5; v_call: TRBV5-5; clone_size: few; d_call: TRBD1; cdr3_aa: CASSLLGQGYYSNQPQHF; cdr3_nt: TGTGCCAGCAGCTTGCTCGGACAGGGCTATTATAGCAATCAGCCCCAGCATTTT
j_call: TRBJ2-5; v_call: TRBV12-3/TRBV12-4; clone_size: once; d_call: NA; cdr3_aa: CASSFGQNGGETQYF; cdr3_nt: TGTGCCAGCAGTTTTGGGCAGAATGGAGGAGAGACCCAGTACTTC
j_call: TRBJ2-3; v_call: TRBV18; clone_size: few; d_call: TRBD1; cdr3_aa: CASSPQVSGGRNTDTQYF; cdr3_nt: TGTGCCAGCTCACCACAGGTGTCAGGGGGCCGGAACACAGATACGCAGTATTTT
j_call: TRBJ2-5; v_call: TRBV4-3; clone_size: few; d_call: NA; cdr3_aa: CASSQDPTYWETQYF; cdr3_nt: TGCGCCAGCAGCCAAGATCCAACGTATTGGGAGACCCAGTACTTC
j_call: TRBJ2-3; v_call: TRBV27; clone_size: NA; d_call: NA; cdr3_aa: CASSLRTLGTDTQYF; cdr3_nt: TGTGCCAGCAGTTTAAGAACGTTGGGCACAGATACGCAGTATTTT
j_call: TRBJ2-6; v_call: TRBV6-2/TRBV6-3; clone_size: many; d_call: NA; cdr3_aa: CASIPEGSGANVLTF; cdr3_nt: TGTGCCAGCATTCCAGAGGGATCTGGGGCCAACGTCCTGACTTTC
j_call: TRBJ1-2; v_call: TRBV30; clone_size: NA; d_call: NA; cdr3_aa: CAWTLVSNYGYTF; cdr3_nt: TGTGCCTGGACCCTGGTCAGCAACTATGGCTACACCTTC
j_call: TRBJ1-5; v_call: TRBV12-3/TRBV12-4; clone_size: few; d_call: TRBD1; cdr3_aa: CASSLTGEQPQHF; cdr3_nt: TGTGCCAGCAGCCTGACAGGGGAACAGCCCCAGCATTTT
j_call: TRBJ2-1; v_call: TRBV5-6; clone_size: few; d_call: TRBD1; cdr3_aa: CASSSQGVYNEQFF; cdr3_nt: TGTGCCAGCAGCTCGCAGGGGGTCTACAATGAGCAGTTCTTC
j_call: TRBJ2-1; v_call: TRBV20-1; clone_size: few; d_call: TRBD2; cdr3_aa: CSARAPSGNEQFF; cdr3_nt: TGCAGTGCTAGAGCGCCTAGCGGAAATGAGCAGTTCTTC
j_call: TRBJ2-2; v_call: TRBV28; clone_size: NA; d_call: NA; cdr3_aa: CASSLLPEGPGELFF; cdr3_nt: TGTGCCAGCAGTTTGCTCCCCGAGGGGCCCGGGGAGCTGTTTTTT
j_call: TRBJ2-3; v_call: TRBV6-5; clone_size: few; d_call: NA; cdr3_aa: CASSYSQGPADTQYF; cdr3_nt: TGTGCCAGCAGTTACTCCCAGGGGCCAGCAGATACGCAGTATTTT
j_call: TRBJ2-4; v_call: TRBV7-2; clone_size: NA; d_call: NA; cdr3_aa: CASSPPWESKNIQYF; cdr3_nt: TGTGCCAGCAGCCCTCCCTGGGAGTCCAAAAACATTCAGTACTTC
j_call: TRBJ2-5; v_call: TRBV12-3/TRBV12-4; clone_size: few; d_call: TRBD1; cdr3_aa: CASSRTGGEETQYF; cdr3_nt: TGTGCCAGCAGTCGGACAGGGGGCGAAGAGACCCAGTACTTC
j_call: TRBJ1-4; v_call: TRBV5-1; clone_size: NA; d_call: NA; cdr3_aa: CASSLTGESSEKLFF; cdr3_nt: TGCGCCAGCAGCTTGACGGGGGAGTCGAGTGAAAAACTGTTTTTT